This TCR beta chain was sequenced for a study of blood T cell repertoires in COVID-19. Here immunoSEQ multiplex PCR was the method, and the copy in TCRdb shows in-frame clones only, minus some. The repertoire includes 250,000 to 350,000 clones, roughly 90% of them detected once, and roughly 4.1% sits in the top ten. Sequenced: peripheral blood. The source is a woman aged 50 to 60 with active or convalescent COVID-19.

The CDR3: CASSSKDREFSPLHF. CDR3 DNA sequence: TGTGCCAGCAGCTCAAAGGACAGGGAATTTTCACCCCTCCACTTT. This chain links TRBV12-1 with TRBJ1-6; the DNA was not compared with TRBD1, the D call given in the table. TRBV12-1 is deemed a pseudogene. The CDR3 runs 15 residues.